Following are 10 T cell receptor beta chains from one sample sequenced in a study of cytomegalovirus exposure and HLA in healthy donors. The PCR made use of 60 Vbeta and 13 Jbeta primers. TCRdb's table, derived via immunoSEQ multiplex PCR, lists solely in-frame clones and lacks some. The sample carries approximately 100,000 clones, 74% recorded once. The sequenced sample was PBMCs. The receptors were gathered from a man aged 45 to 65 in good health and CMV-seropositive.

The chain recombines TRBV4-1 with TRBJ1-2; D is unresolved. The CDR3 sequence is 13 residues long. The germline V gene has CDR1 MGHRA and CDR2 YSYEKL. Trimming removed 0 bases from V and 7 bases from J, with 9 bases in between. The CDR3 spells CASSQDPVGGYTF. CDR3 sequence (DNA): TGCGCCAGCAGCCAAGACCCGGTCGGTGGCTACACCTTC.

The chain links TRBV6-1 to TRBJ1-2, with TRBD1 as a possible D gene (6 bases). V gave up 1 base and J gave up 3 bases, with 9 bases separating them. CDR3 length: 14 amino acids. Germline CDR1 MNHNS, CDR2 SASEGT. The CDR3 loop reads CASSEVDRDYGYTF. The CDR3 coding sequence is TGTGCCAGCAGTGAAGTGGACAGAGACTATGGCTACACCTTC.

This sequence joins TRBV28 and TRBJ1-5; no definite D call. The germline CDR1 and CDR2 sequences are MDHEN and SYDVKM. V lost 5 bases to trimming and J lost 3 bases, with 14 bases between them. The CDR3 totals 15 residues. CDR3: CASSPSGRINQPQHF. DNA of the CDR3: TGTGCCAGCAGTCCTTCGGGGAGAATCAATCAGCCCCAGCATTTT.

J is TRBJ1-1 and V is TRBV9; no clear D gene. V was clipped by 0 bases and J by 4 bases, with 7 bases between them. Germline CDR1 SGDLS, CDR2 YYNGEE. The CDR3 loop spans 13 amino acids. DNA for the CDR3: TGTGCCAGCAGCGTAGCGGGGTCCACTGAAGCTTTCTTT. As protein: CASSVAGSTEAFF.

V gene TRBV10-3 combines with J gene TRBJ1-1; 7 bases are a match to TRBD1. Looked up from germline, CDR1 is ENHRY and CDR2 is SYGVKD. This CDR3 spans 14 amino acids. The J segment lost 1 base and the V segment lost 6 bases, leaving 5 bases of the junction unmatched. The CDR3 sequence: CAISRTGGNTEAFF. CDR3 DNA: TGTGCCATCAGCCGGACAGGTGGGAACACTGAAGCTTTCTTT.

V gene TRBV7-2 combines with J gene TRBJ2-5, with unresolved D. This CDR3 is built from 13 residues. The germline V and J ends were trimmed by 5 bases and 5 bases, with 12 bases remaining between them. Germline V CDR1 and CDR2: SGHTA, FQGNSA. This CDR3 reads CASSLNFGETQYF. In DNA form, the CDR3 reads TGTGCCAGCAGCCTAAATTTCGGGGAGACCCAGTACTTC.

The V call is TRBV7-6, the J call TRBJ2-2; maybe TRBD2 (7 bases). Germline CDR1 and CDR2: SGHVS and FNYEAQ. This CDR3 has 16 residues. V was trimmed by 8 bases and J by 7 bases, leaving 23 bases between them. This CDR3 is CASGAQSGGLSGELFF. The CDR3 DNA reads TGTGCCAGCGGCGCCCAGTCGGGGGGCTTGAGCGGGGAGCTGTTTTTT.

A few counts support this clone. V gene TRBV9 combines with J gene TRBJ2-1; no reliable D call. There are 16 residues in the CDR3. CDR1 is SGDLS, CDR2 YYNGEE, per germline. The V end was cut by 1 base, the J end by 0 bases, with 11 bases between. CDR3 nucleotides: TGTGCCAGCAGCGTAAACAGCCCGAGCTCCTACAATGAGCAGTTCTTC. It yields the protein CASSVNSPSSYNEQFF. The full variable domain, with the rest looked up from reference TRBV9 and TRBJ2-1, is DSGVTQTPKHLITATGQRVTLRCSPRSGDLSVYWYQQSLDQGLQFLIQYYNGEERAKGNILERFSAQQFPDLHSELNLSSLELGDSALYFCASSVNSPSSYNEQFFGPGTRLTVL.

V gene TRBV5-1 combines with J gene TRBJ2-5; 14 bases are a match to TRBD2. The CDR3 has 18 residues. Germline V lookup: CDR1 SGHRS, CDR2 YFSETQ. V shed 0 bases and J 2 bases; nucleotides not matched to a gene: 6. The CDR3 region is CASSLALGLAGGQETQYF. In nucleotides, the CDR3 is TGCGCCAGCAGCTTGGCCTTAGGACTAGCGGGAGGACAAGAGACCCAGTACTTC. The full variable domain, completed using reference TRBV5-1 and TRBJ2-5, is KAGVTQTPRYLIKTRGQQVTLSCSPISGHRSVSWYQQTPGQGLQFLFEYFSETQRNKGNFPGRFSGRQFSNSRSEMNVSTLELGDSALYLCASSLALGLAGGQETQYFGPGTRLLVL.

The J gene is TRBJ2-6, the V gene TRBV11-2, with a weak D call TRBD2 (5 bases). This CDR3 comprises 15 residues. Looked up from germline, CDR1 is SGHAT and CDR2 is FQNNGV. Trimming pared 5 bases from V and 4 bases from J, leaving 12 bases between. DNA for the CDR3: TGTGCCAGCAGCCCGGCGGGCTCCGGGGCCAACGTCCTGACTTTC. This translates into CASSPAGSGANVLTF.